Included here is one T cell receptor beta chain sequence, with context. A single count supports this clone. Its antigen remains unidentified. Per-base quality was not reported, and no clone a single base away is much larger than it. These data originate in a study of blood T cell repertoires in COVID-19 (dated by TCRdb to 2019 to 2021). About the investigation overall: Samples covering the acute and convalescent phases of COVID-19 were provided by collaborators in the United States, Italy and Spain. The material from the prospective study consisted of cDNA or gDNA derived from T cells, B-cell-depleted T cells, or PBMCs. Deeply sampled blood TCRbeta repertoires from subjects exposed to, actively infected with, or recovered from COVID-19 were included in the dataset. The repertoires were released in a freely available public database intended as a resource for research on the immune response to SARS-CoV-2. Samples came from the ongoing ImmuneRACE study (first 160 participants) plus 1,254 subjects from 6 global collaborators. Sample metadata almost always included a de-identified subject ID, COVID-19 status, age in years and sex. Where HLA class I and class II types were available, the types were taken from metadata supplied by the sample provider, not from assay-based typing. General conclusions and limits of the study: How much clinical and demographic metadata was included differed by source and by participant, and the metadata was provided uncurated.

At one collaborating source in Seattle, patients were enrolled during active infection and were followed longitudinally through the course of disease. Whole blood was collected in K2EDTA tubes by collaborating institutions according to the institutions' own protocols. For TCRbeta analysis, collaborator samples were shipped as frozen whole blood, as isolated PBMCs, or as DNA extracted from either sample type. The immunoSEQ Assay, a bias-controlled multiplex PCR, was used to amplify TCRbeta CDR3 regions from genomic DNA. On the study's bioinformatics: The number of nucleated cells in each sample was estimated from the amplification of reference gene primers within the assay. To quantify the absolute abundance of each unique TCRbeta CDR3 rearrangement, sequence reads were collapsed and filtered. For each sample, productive Simpson clonality was calculated as the square root of Simpson's diversity index across productive rearrangements. Entries here come from immuneACCESS through TCRdb and include only in-frame sequences with V and J called. Some clones fail to appear in such tables; in the studies checked, an unresolved V gene covers under half of the shortfall, and the cause of the remainder is unknown. The V and J calls and clone size come from that table; D and trimming were worked out from the DNA. Within this sample are roughly 410,000 clones, with more than 75% of them counted one time only. The ten largest clones add up to roughly 2.1% of the sample.

CDR3 length: 16 amino acids, cysteine to phenylalanine. The DNA shown is the 48-base CDR3, in frame from base 1. The germline V gene (reference sequence) provides CDR1 MNHNY and CDR2 SVGAGI. The germline ends are 8 bases apart after V is trimmed by 0 bases and J by 2 bases. This TCR was sampled from a woman aged 55-70 years with COVID-19, enrolled during active disease. This chain joins TRBV6-6 to TRBJ1-6; no D gene call is confident. The source material was peripheral blood. The CDR3 here reads CASSYSVVAYNSPLHF. The nucleotide sequence is given as TGTGCCAGCAGTTACTCGGTCGTAGCCTATAATTCACCCCTCCACTTT.